This entry features one T cell receptor beta chain sequence. Its specificity is unknown. Being one base from a much bigger clone, this may be a read error. These data come from a study of molecular identifiers for immune sequencing clone quantification. TCRdb itself ran the PCR reads through MiXCR, one entry per CDR3 protein. The repertoire includes 250,000 to 350,000 distinct CDR3 sequences, 20% to 25% of them detected once, and approximately 0.83% sits in the top ten. Findings of the study overall: Even with one million naive cells present, spiked Jurkat TCR RNA from one cell was reportedly detectable.

The CDR3 runs 17 residues. Germline-derived CDR1 and CDR2 are LGHNA and YSLEER. The specimen sequenced was naive CD8+ T cells from blood, with Jurkat cell RNA spiked in. Stated subset: FACS-sorted CD8+CD4-CCR7+CD45RA+ naive T cells. The TCR was taken from a human donor in good health. Some libraries in this study had Jurkat cell RNA spiked in. The chain is built from TRBV4-3 and TRBJ1-3, with no clear D. This chain's CDR3 is CASSQDSGGSSGNTINF. CDR3 in DNA: TGCGCCAGCAGCCAAGATTCTGGTGGGAGCTCTGGAAACACCATAAATTTT.